The 22 T cell receptor beta chains in this list originate from one sample, sequenced in a study of cytomegalovirus exposure and HLA in healthy donors. 60 Vbeta and 13 Jbeta primers were used in PCR. Sequencing used immunoSEQ multiplex PCR; TCRdb keeps in-frame clones, though not all of them. The table lists more than 90,000 clones, more than 70% of them singletons, with roughly 15% in the top ten. Sequences were obtained from PBMCs. The receptors derive from a man aged 45-65 years in good health and CMV-seropositive.

This chain joins TRBV11-2 and TRBJ2-4; TRBD1 might be the D (6 bases). CDR1 is SGHAT and CDR2 is FQNNGV in the germline V gene. Trimming removed 4 bases from V and 5 bases from J, with 18 bases in between. This CDR3 comprises 16 residues. The CDR3 nucleotides read TGTGCCAGCAGCTCACTGACAGGAGAGGCAGAAAACATTCAGTACTTC. It encodes CASSSLTGEAENIQYF.

J is TRBJ1-2 and V is TRBV18; TRBD1 agrees at 7 bases. Per germline, CDR1 KGHSH and CDR2 LQKENI. The V and J ends lost 2 bases and 5 bases, in that order; junction bases with no gene match: 5. The CDR3 extends over 14 amino acids. The CDR3 region is CASSPNRQGYGYTF. The CDR3 DNA follows: TGTGCCAGCTCACCAAACCGACAGGGTTATGGCTACACCTTC.

CDR3 DNA: TGTGCCAGTGCGGGACAGGGGGCAGGTTCACCCCTCCACTTT. It encodes CASAGQGAGSPLHF. The rearrangement joins TRBV27 to TRBJ1-6; 12 bases fit TRBD1. The germline V gene has CDR1 MNHEY and CDR2 SMNVEV (reference sequence). The trim removed 9 bases at V and 9 bases at J, leaving 6 bases unmatched. The length of the CDR3 is 14 residues.

J is TRBJ1-3 and V is TRBV6-1; no firm D call. The V gene lost 5 bases and the J gene lost 0 bases, with 11 bases spanning the gap. The CDR3 runs to 15 residues. Per germline, CDR1 MNHNS and CDR2 SASEGT. This CDR3 is CASSSRYFSGNTIYF. CDR3 in DNA: TGTGCCAGCAGTTCCCGGTATTTCTCTGGAAACACCATATATTTT.

The chain links TRBV7-8 to TRBJ2-7, with 9 bases lining up with TRBD1. The germline V gene encodes CDR1 SGHVS and CDR2 FQNEAQ. V trimming: 3 bases; J trimming: 4 bases; junction bases outside the gene matches: 13. The CDR3 runs to 17 residues. Written as DNA, the CDR3 is TGTGCCAGCAGCTTTGCGGCAGCCGGGACAGGGTTTTACGAGCAGTACTTC. The encoded protein is CASSFAAAGTGFYEQYF.

V and J are TRBV28 and TRBJ1-1; possibly TRBD1 for D (6 bases). The germline gives CDR1 MDHEN, CDR2 SYDVKM. Trimming cost V 7 bases and J 0 bases, with 21 bases left between them. This CDR3 has 17 residues. The CDR3, as DNA: TGTGCCAGCACCGCTGCCTGGCAGGGGATCATGAACACTGAAGCTTTCTTT. This gives the protein CASTAAWQGIMNTEAFF.

This clone is a singleton in its sample. Written as DNA, the CDR3 is TGTGCCAGCAGTCGGACAGGGGATCCGCAAAACATTCAGTACTTC. As protein: CASSRTGDPQNIQYF. The V call is TRBV6-5, the J call TRBJ2-4; 9 bases agree with TRBD1. CDR1 and CDR2 from the germline V gene are MNHEY and SVGAGI. V shed 5 bases, J shed 5 bases, and the junction held 7 bases outside the gene matches. The CDR3 is made up of 15 amino acids.

This clone was detected a few times. V is TRBV5-1 and J is TRBJ2-7, with 10 bases fitting TRBD1. The CDR3 extends over 14 amino acids. J was trimmed by 9 bases and V by 2 bases; bases with no gene match: 8. Germline-derived CDR1 and CDR2 are SGHRS and YFSETQ. CDR3 nucleotide sequence: TGCGCCAGCAGCTTAAGGACAGGGGGAGAGTGGCAGTACTTC. This translates into CASSLRTGGEWQYF. Based on the CDR3 plus reference TRBV5-1 and TRBJ2-7, the full variable domain is KAGVTQTPRYLIKTRGQQVTLSCSPISGHRSVSWYQQTPGQGLQFLFEYFSETQRNKGNFPGRFSGRQFSNSRSEMNVSTLELGDSALYLCASSLRTGGEWQYFGPGTRLTVT.

The CDR3: CASGERGGFQTQYF. In nucleotides, the CDR3 is TGTGCCAGCGGAGAGCGGGGGGGCTTTCAGACCCAGTACTTC. The V call is TRBV5-4, the J call TRBJ2-5; TRBD2 matches 10 bases. Trimming removed 7 bases from V and 6 bases from J; junction bases left unmatched: 9. The germline CDR1 and CDR2 sequences are SGHNT and YYREEE (reference sequence). CDR3 length: 14 amino acids.

Notes on this clone: One junction end does not reproduce the germline sequence, and a read error may be involved. In the same sample, other DNA sequences code for this CDR3. The genes are TRBV5-4 and TRBJ2-1; TRBD1 matches 9 bases. Germline values: CDR1 SGHNT, CDR2 YYREEE (reference sequence). The CDR3 sequence is 17 residues long. Here the CDR3 DNA reads TGTGCTAGCAGCACCAACCAACAGGGGGCGCGCGACAATGAGCAGTTCTTC. This gives the protein CASSTNQQGARDNEQFF.

The table lists this clone with a few counts. This chain connects TRBV6-5 to TRBJ2-7, with TRBD2 matching 11 bases. CDR3 length: 15 amino acids. After removal of 6 bases from V and 5 bases from J, the junction contained 9 bases not matched to a gene. Germline lookup yields CDR1 MNHEY and CDR2 SVGAGI. CDR3 in amino acids: CASSRTSGSRNEQYF. The CDR3 nucleotides read TGTGCCAGCAGCCGTACTAGCGGGAGCAGGAACGAGCAGTACTTC.

The genes are TRBV5-6 and TRBJ2-7; TRBD2 matches at 7 bases. There are 14 residues in the CDR3. The junction had 16 bases not matched to a gene; V was cut back by 4 bases and J by 12 bases. Germline lookup yields CDR1 SGHDT and CDR2 YYEEEE. The CDR3 DNA sequence: TGTGCCAGCAGCGAGCCGGGACTACCCTTTAATTGGTACTTC. It yields the protein CASSEPGLPFNWYF.

The table lists this clone with a few counts. The V gene is TRBV9, the J gene TRBJ2-5; no clear D. With 3 bases removed from V and 0 bases from J, the gap between germline ends came to 15 bases. The germline V gene has CDR1 SGDLS and CDR2 YYNGEE. The CDR3 has 16 amino acids. The CDR3 region has the DNA TGTGCCAGCAGCGCCACCGGCTCGGGTTACCAAGAGACCCAGTACTTC. As protein: CASSATGSGYQETQYF.

The chain couples TRBV4-3 to TRBJ2-7, with 8 positions matching TRBD2. Germline CDR1 is LGHNA and CDR2 is YSLEER. The CDR3 is made up of 15 amino acids. V was pared by 0 bases and J by 4 bases, with 5 bases of the junction left unmatched. CDR3 in amino acids: CASSQDSGGPYEQYF. CDR3 DNA: TGCGCCAGCAGCCAAGATTCGGGGGGGCCTTACGAGCAGTACTTC.

In its sample, this clone was seen a few times. The chain combines TRBV11-2 with TRBJ2-7, with 7 bases identical to TRBD2. Germline V gene data show CDR1 as SGHAT and CDR2 as FQNNGV. V was pared by 9 bases and J by 0 bases, with 2 bases of the junction left unmatched. The CDR3 has 12 amino acids. This CDR3 is CASGGGSYEQYF. DNA for the CDR3: TGTGCCAGTGGGGGGGGCTCCTACGAGCAGTACTTC. Filled out from reference TRBV11-2 and TRBJ2-7, the complete variable domain reads EAGVAQSPRYKIIEKRQSVAFWCNPISGHATLYWYQQILGQGPKLLIQFQNNGVVDDSQLPKDRFSAERLKGVDSTLKIQPAKLEDSAVYLCASGGGSYEQYFGPGTRLTVT.

The chain joins TRBV7-6 to TRBJ2-5; D is perhaps TRBD1 (6 bases). The J call may be in error: the DNA end matches TRBJ2-7 better. CDR1 is SGHVS and CDR2 is FNYEAQ in the germline V gene. There are 15 residues in the CDR3. CDR3 in DNA: TGTGCCAGCAGCTCGAGAGGAGGACAGCCCTACGAGCAGTACTTC. Amino acid sequence: CASSSRGGQPYEQYF.

The chain has TRBV29-1 and TRBJ2-3, with D unresolved. Germline-derived CDR1 and CDR2 are SQVTM and ANQGSEA. There are 15 residues in the CDR3. The V end was cut by 4 bases, the J end by 2 bases, with 16 bases between. The CDR3 bases are TGCAGCGTTGTAATCGCAGGCCCTTCCACAGATACGCAGTATTTT. Translation gives CSVVIAGPSTDTQYF.

The rearrangement links TRBV15 to TRBJ1-5; possible D gene TRBD1, 6 bases. Looked up from germline, CDR1 is LNHNV and CDR2 is YYDKDF (reference sequence). The CDR3 has 16 residues. V gave up 1 base and J gave up 6 bases, with 16 bases separating them. The CDR3 is CATSRGGQGHGQPQHF. The CDR3 nucleotides are TGTGCCACCAGCAGAGGAGGCCAGGGGCACGGTCAGCCCCAGCATTTT.

The rearrangement links TRBV5-5 to TRBJ1-4; possible D gene TRBD1, 5 bases. In germline, CDR1 is SGHKS, CDR2 YYEKEE (reference sequence). This CDR3 has 13 amino acids. Trimming left V 5 bases short and J 5 bases short, with 10 bases between. The CDR3 nucleotides are TGTGCCAGCAGTGGGGCCCAGAATGAAAAACTGTTTTTT. Its translation: CASSGAQNEKLFF. The full variable domain, completed using reference TRBV5-5 and TRBJ1-4, is DAGVTQSPTHLIKTRGQQVTLRCSPISGHKSVSWYQQVLGQGPQFIFQYYEKEERGRGNFPDRFSARQFPNYSSELNVNALLLGDSALYLCASSGAQNEKLFFGSGTQLSVL.

The rearrangement links TRBV11-2 to TRBJ2-2, with 9 nucleotides matching TRBD1. V lost 5 bases and J lost 6; bases outside the gene matches: 7. Germline CDR1 is SGHAT and CDR2 is FQNNGV. The CDR3 is 15 amino acids. CDR3 in amino acids: CASSKWDRAPGELFF. The CDR3 region has the DNA TGTGCCAGCAGCAAATGGGACAGGGCCCCCGGGGAGCTGTTTTTT.

This chain connects TRBV19 to TRBJ2-1, with D maybe TRBD2 (6 bases). CDR1 and CDR2 (germline): LNHDA, SQIVND (reference sequence). Trimming took 5 bases from V and 3 from J, leaving 14 bases between them. The CDR3 sequence is 15 residues long. The CDR3 nucleotides are TGTGCCAGTAGTGGTTCCCGGGGACTCTACAATGAGCAGTTCTTC. It yields the protein CASSGSRGLYNEQFF.

V usage is TRBV7-7 and J usage is TRBJ2-7; no clear D. CDR3 length: 14 amino acids. Germline V gives CDR1 SSHAT, CDR2 FNYEAQ (reference sequence). V lost 5 bases to trimming and J lost 0 bases, with 11 bases between them. CDR3 DNA: TGTGCCAGCAGCCCCGGTCTGAGCTCCTACGAGCAGTACTTC. This translates into CASSPGLSSYEQYF.